This is a list of T cell receptor beta chains from one sample in a study of Graves' ophthalmopathy and Graves' hyperthyroidism. MiXCR was run by TCRdb on the multiplex PCR reads, yielding one entry per CDR3 protein. Of roughly 610,000 distinct CDR3 sequences listed, 20% to 25% are singletons. Sequencing used peripheral blood. These TCRs come from a woman aged 18-35 years with stable Graves' hyperthyroidism. Some clones in this sample may be carry-over from other donors' samples. Each CDR3 is given with its conserved first and last residue. A D gene is named only where the DNA matches it firmly. Expanded clones are given a class, and other clones once, few, many or no size at all.

DNA: TGTGCCTGGAGTGTATACGAGAGAAAGACACACGATTCACCCCTCCACTTT
CDR3: CAWSVYERKTHDSPLHF
D: NA
J: TRBJ1-6
V: TRBV30
size: NA

DNA: TGTGCCAGCAGTAAGACCGTTGGCAATCAGCCCCAGCATTTT
CDR3: CASSKTVGNQPQHF
D: NA
J: TRBJ1-5
V: TRBV28
size: many

DNA: TGTGCTAGTGGTTTGGACAGGGTTGAGGAGCAGTACTTC
CDR3: CASGLDRVEEQYF
D: NA
J: TRBJ2-7
V: TRBV12-5
size: many

DNA: TGTGCCAGCAGCCTCAAAAGGGGCTCGTACACTGAAGCTTTCTTT
CDR3: CASSLKRGSYTEAFF
D: NA
J: TRBJ1-1
V: TRBV7-2
size: many

DNA: TGTGCCAGCAGTTTAGATAGGGGACAGGGTTACGAGCAGTACTTC
CDR3: CASSLDRGQGYEQYF
D: TRBD1
J: TRBJ2-7
V: TRBV27
size: many

DNA: TGTGCCAGCAGTTACTCGATAGCGGGCAGTCTTGACTATGGCTACACCTTC
CDR3: CASSYSIAGSLDYGYTF
D: NA
J: TRBJ1-2
V: TRBV6-5
size: many

DNA: TGTGCCAGCAGTGATTCTCCCTCACCCCTCCACTTT
CDR3: CASSDSPSPLHF
D: NA
J: TRBJ1-6
V: TRBV6-1
size: NA

DNA: TGTGCCAGCAGTGAACAGGGCCAGGTCGCCCAGTACTTC
CDR3: CASSEQGQVAQYF
D: NA
J: TRBJ2-5
V: TRBV6-1
size: many

DNA: TGTGCCAGCAGTTCCCCCTTCACGGCCCACGGCCGGACCCAGTACTTC
CDR3: CASSSPFTAHGRTQYF
D: NA
J: TRBJ2-5
V: TRBV27
size: few

DNA: TGTGCCAGCAGCCTTCATCCAGAGAACACTGAAGCTTTCTTT
CDR3: CASSLHPENTEAFF
D: NA
J: TRBJ1-1
V: TRBV11-1
size: few

DNA: TGTGCCAGCAGCATAACGACAGGGTCTATACCCTACTTTTCTGGAAACACCATATATTTT
CDR3: CASSITTGSIPYFSGNTIYF
D: TRBD1
J: TRBJ1-3
V: TRBV7-3
size: few

DNA: TGTGCCAGCAGGGGGCAGGGGCCCCAAGGCGAAGCTTTCTTT
CDR3: CASRGQGPQGEAFF
D: NA
J: TRBJ1-1
V: TRBV6-1
size: few

DNA: TGTGCCAGCAGTGAAGGGGAGAAGCGGCTACCGGGAGGCTACACCTTC
CDR3: CASSEGEKRLPGGYTF
D: NA
J: TRBJ1-2
V: TRBV25-1
size: NA

DNA: TGCAGTGCTAGAGACACGGGAGTGAACACTGAAGCTTTCTTT
CDR3: CSARDTGVNTEAFF
D: NA
J: TRBJ1-1
V: TRBV20-1
size: NA

DNA: TGTGCCACCTCTTTTTCCGGGACAGGGTCTGAAGCTTTCTTT
CDR3: CATSFSGTGSEAFF
D: TRBD1
J: TRBJ1-1
V: TRBV12-3/TRBV12-4
size: few

DNA: TGCGCCAGCAGCTTCCAAGACGGTAATTCACCCCTCCACTTT
CDR3: CASSFQDGNSPLHF
D: NA
J: TRBJ1-6
V: TRBV5-1
size: many

DNA: TGTGCCAGCAGTGATGACATCTGGGGCAATCAGCCCCAGCATTTT
CDR3: CASSDDIWGNQPQHF
D: NA
J: TRBJ1-5
V: TRBV6-1
size: few

DNA: TGTGCCAGCAGGGGGGTCCTGCATGGCTACACCTTC
CDR3: CASRGVLHGYTF
D: NA
J: TRBJ1-2
V: TRBV6-1
size: NA

DNA: TGCGCCAGCAGCCCCACAGGGGTCGGATCCTATAATTCACCCCTCCACTTT
CDR3: CASSPTGVGSYNSPLHF
D: TRBD1
J: TRBJ1-6
V: TRBV4-1
size: few

DNA: TGTGCCAGCAGCTCCACGGGACACACCTACGAGCAGTACTTC
CDR3: CASSSTGHTYEQYF
D: NA
J: TRBJ2-7
V: TRBV6-1
size: many

DNA: TGTGCCACCCGGGAGGGGGTGAACTATGGCTACACCTTC
CDR3: CATREGVNYGYTF
D: NA
J: TRBJ1-2
V: TRBV27
size: NA

DNA: TGTGCCAGCGCCAAACGCACTCCACCCAGCTCCTACGAGCAGTACTTC
CDR3: CASAKRTPPSSYEQYF
D: NA
J: TRBJ2-7
V: TRBV27
size: NA

DNA: TGTGCCACCAGCAGAGAAAGTTGGCAGGGGGAGCCCGACTATGGCTACACCTTC
CDR3: CATSRESWQGEPDYGYTF
D: TRBD1
J: TRBJ1-2
V: TRBV15
size: many

DNA: TGTGCCAGCAGTTTATTGGCCAGGGTCTACGAGCAGTACTTC
CDR3: CASSLLARVYEQYF
D: NA
J: TRBJ2-7
V: TRBV28
size: many

DNA: TGTGCCAGTATGATGACAGGGGCGGATACCCAGTACTTC
CDR3: CASMMTGADTQYF
D: TRBD1
J: TRBJ2-5
V: TRBV19
size: once

DNA: TGCAGTGCCCAGAGGGGACAGGCCTCCGAGCAGTACTTC
CDR3: CSAQRGQASEQYF
D: TRBD1
J: TRBJ2-7
V: TRBV20-1
size: once

DNA: TGTGCCAGCAGACAAAGCCAGGGGTCTGGCTACACCTTC
CDR3: CASRQSQGSGYTF
D: NA
J: TRBJ1-2
V: TRBV6-1
size: NA

DNA: TGTGCCATACGGACTAGTGTGGATGAGCAGTACTTC
CDR3: CAIRTSVDEQYF
D: TRBD2
J: TRBJ2-7
V: TRBV10-3
size: NA

DNA: TGTGCCAGCAGTCCACCGGGGACCACTGGAACCCAGTACTTC
CDR3: CASSPPGTTGTQYF
D: NA
J: TRBJ2-5
V: TRBV25-1
size: few

DNA: TGTGCCAGCTCACCACCAGGGAACGAGCAGTACTTC
CDR3: CASSPPGNEQYF
D: NA
J: TRBJ2-7
V: TRBV18
size: many

DNA: TGTGCCAGCAGCTCCGACAGCCTGGCCTACGAGCAGTACTTC
CDR3: CASSSDSLAYEQYF
D: NA
J: TRBJ2-7
V: TRBV7-9
size: many

DNA: TGTGCCAGCAGGCTCCTAGAGAGGGGCCCCTACGAGCAGTACTTC
CDR3: CASRLLERGPYEQYF
D: NA
J: TRBJ2-7
V: TRBV6-2/TRBV6-3
size: many

DNA: TGTGCCAGCATAGCGTCGTCGGGGGTGGCCGGGGAGCTGTTTTTT
CDR3: CASIASSGVAGELFF
D: NA
J: TRBJ2-2
V: TRBV27
size: many

DNA: TGTGCCAGCAGTAAGACAGGGAATTCACCCCTCCACTTT
CDR3: CASSKTGNSPLHF
D: TRBD1
J: TRBJ1-6
V: TRBV6-1
size: many

DNA: TGTGCCAGCGGTAGGGGGGGTGTTCGAGAGACCCAGTACTTC
CDR3: CASGRGGVRETQYF
D: NA
J: TRBJ2-5
V: TRBV12-3/TRBV12-4
size: many

DNA: TGTGCCAGCTGGGGGGCGCGTGGGGCCAACGTCCTGACTTTC
CDR3: CASWGARGANVLTF
D: NA
J: TRBJ2-6
V: TRBV6-4
size: NA

DNA: TGTGCCAGCAGTGGCCCCCCCTCCCCCTACGAGCAGTACTTC
CDR3: CASSGPPSPYEQYF
D: NA
J: TRBJ2-7
V: TRBV2
size: once

DNA: TGTGCCAGCACCCCCATGGGCAGTTCGGGCTATGGCTACACCTTC
CDR3: CASTPMGSSGYGYTF
D: NA
J: TRBJ1-2
V: TRBV12-3/TRBV12-4
size: many

DNA: TGTGCCAGCAGTGTTCGGGGGTTGTGGAACACTGAAGCTTTCTTT
CDR3: CASSVRGLWNTEAFF
D: NA
J: TRBJ1-1
V: TRBV6-1
size: many

DNA: TGTGCCAGCAGTGAATATACAGGGGGTCAGCCCCAGCATTTT
CDR3: CASSEYTGGQPQHF
D: TRBD1
J: TRBJ1-5
V: TRBV6-1
size: few

DNA: TGTGCCAGCAGCACGGACGTTCGACTGGGGACTGAAGCTTTCTTT
CDR3: CASSTDVRLGTEAFF
D: NA
J: TRBJ1-1
V: TRBV2
size: many

DNA: TGTGCCAGCAGGGACCCCGGAAGCGGGAACACTGAAGCTTTCTTT
CDR3: CASRDPGSGNTEAFF
D: NA
J: TRBJ1-1
V: TRBV28
size: many

DNA: TGTGCCAGCAGCAGACGCAGATACTCCTACGAGCAGTACTTC
CDR3: CASSRRRYSYEQYF
D: NA
J: TRBJ2-7
V: TRBV12-3/TRBV12-4
size: many

DNA: TGTGCCAGCACTCCGGGACAGCACACTGAAGCTTTCTTT
CDR3: CASTPGQHTEAFF
D: TRBD1
J: TRBJ1-1
V: TRBV2
size: few

DNA: TGTGCCAGCAGTGAAGACAGGGGGCTCGCTGAAGCTTTCTTT
CDR3: CASSEDRGLAEAFF
D: TRBD1
J: TRBJ1-1
V: TRBV2
size: many

DNA: TGTGCCAGCAGCCTTGGACAGCTTCGACAGCCCCAGCATTTT
CDR3: CASSLGQLRQPQHF
D: NA
J: TRBJ1-5
V: TRBV12-3/TRBV12-4
size: NA

DNA: TGTGCCACCAGCAGAGATACAGGGACACTATATAATTCACCCCTCCACTTT
CDR3: CATSRDTGTLYNSPLHF
D: NA
J: TRBJ1-6
V: TRBV15
size: many

DNA: TGTGCCAGCAGCTCGACCGCCGACTATGGCTACACCTTC
CDR3: CASSSTADYGYTF
D: NA
J: TRBJ1-2
V: TRBV7-2
size: many

DNA: TGTGCCAGCAGTTTAGGCAGGCTCGGGGATGGCTACACCTTC
CDR3: CASSLGRLGDGYTF
D: NA
J: TRBJ1-2
V: TRBV12-3/TRBV12-4
size: NA

DNA: TGTGCCAGTAGTCCCGACAAAGGGGGTGCCGGGGAGCTGTTTTTT
CDR3: CASSPDKGGAGELFF
D: NA
J: TRBJ2-2
V: TRBV19
size: few

DNA: TGTGCCAGCAGTATGGGGACTAGCGGGAGCAGGGCCCAAGAGACCCAGTACTTC
CDR3: CASSMGTSGSRAQETQYF
D: TRBD2
J: TRBJ2-5
V: TRBV6-1
size: many

DNA: TGTGCCAGCAGTTCCGGGACAAGGCGGAATCAGCCCCAGCATTTT
CDR3: CASSSGTRRNQPQHF
D: NA
J: TRBJ1-5
V: TRBV28
size: NA

DNA: TGTGCCAGCAGTAAAACCCTTCACAACTATGGCTACACCTTC
CDR3: CASSKTLHNYGYTF
D: NA
J: TRBJ1-2
V: TRBV6-1
size: many

DNA: TGTGCCAGCACCGGTACGGGGACAGGGGGTAATGGCTACACCTTC
CDR3: CASTGTGTGGNGYTF
D: TRBD1
J: TRBJ1-2
V: TRBV6-5
size: many

DNA: TGTGCCAGCAGCCCGGGGCCCTCGAACACTGAAGCTTTCTTT
CDR3: CASSPGPSNTEAFF
D: NA
J: TRBJ1-1
V: TRBV12-3/TRBV12-4
size: many

DNA: TGTGCCAGCAGTGGAACAGGCCTTAACTATGGCTACACCTTC
CDR3: CASSGTGLNYGYTF
D: NA
J: TRBJ1-2
V: TRBV25-1
size: many

DNA: TGCAGTGCCCTAAGACAGACCTACGAGCAGTACTTC
CDR3: CSALRQTYEQYF
D: NA
J: TRBJ2-7
V: TRBV20-1
size: many

DNA: TGTGCCTGGACCCGACCACAACAAGAGACCCAGTACTTC
CDR3: CAWTRPQQETQYF
D: NA
J: TRBJ2-5
V: TRBV30
size: few

DNA: TGTGCCACCAGTGACCCGGGACAGGGGGCCGGCGGGGAGCTGTTTTTT
CDR3: CATSDPGQGAGGELFF
D: TRBD1
J: TRBJ2-2
V: TRBV24-1
size: NA